The entry below gives a single T cell receptor (beta chain) sequence along with its context. Its antigen is still unknown. Produced via immunoSEQ multiplex PCR; TCRdb's table is partial and in-frame only. Of roughly 150,000 clones in the sample, approximately 93% were seen once. Separate from the roughly 700-subject first cohort, the roughly 120-subject validation cohort was the one that the donors belonged to. CDR3 length: 13 residues. In germline, CDR1 is LNHNV, CDR2 YYDKDF (reference sequence). Trimming stripped 0 bases from V and 7 bases from J, with 6 bases between. The sample originates from a study of cytomegalovirus exposure and HLA in healthy donors. The overall study: Both the 120 validation repertoires and the roughly 620 first-cohort repertoires used the same platform, as reported by a later analysis.

Study outcomes and limitations: The tendency of first-cohort TCR clusters to co-occur in the 100 to 150 validation repertoires emerged from a later analysis. The study recorded about 160 TCR beta chains that were cytomegalovirus-associated.

The sequenced material came from PBMCs. The chain carries TRBV15 and TRBJ2-2; the D is unclear. The receptor was derived from a man aged 18 to 29 in good health and CMV-seronegative. The chain's CDR3 is CATSRDTVGELFF. The CDR3 nucleotides are TGTGCCACCAGCAGAGATACTGTCGGGGAGCTGTTTTTT.